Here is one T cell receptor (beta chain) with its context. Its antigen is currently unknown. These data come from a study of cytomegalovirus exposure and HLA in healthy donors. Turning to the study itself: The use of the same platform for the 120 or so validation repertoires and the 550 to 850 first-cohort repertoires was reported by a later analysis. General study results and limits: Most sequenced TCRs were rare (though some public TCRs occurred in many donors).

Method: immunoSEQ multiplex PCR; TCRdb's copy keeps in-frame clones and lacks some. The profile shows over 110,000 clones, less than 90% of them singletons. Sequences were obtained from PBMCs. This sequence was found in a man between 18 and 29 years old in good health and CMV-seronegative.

CDR3 sequence reads: CASSLAGLPSGRHISDTQYF. CDR3 bases: TGCGCCAGCAGCTTGGCTGGTTTACCGAGCGGGCGCCATATATCAGATACGCAGTATTTT. This rearrangement joins TRBV5-1 to TRBJ2-3; the D gene is possibly TRBD2 (6 bases). V shed 0 bases and J shed 4 bases, with 27 bases lying between them. Germline assignment: CDR1 SGHRS and CDR2 YFSETQ. CDR3 length equals 20 residues.